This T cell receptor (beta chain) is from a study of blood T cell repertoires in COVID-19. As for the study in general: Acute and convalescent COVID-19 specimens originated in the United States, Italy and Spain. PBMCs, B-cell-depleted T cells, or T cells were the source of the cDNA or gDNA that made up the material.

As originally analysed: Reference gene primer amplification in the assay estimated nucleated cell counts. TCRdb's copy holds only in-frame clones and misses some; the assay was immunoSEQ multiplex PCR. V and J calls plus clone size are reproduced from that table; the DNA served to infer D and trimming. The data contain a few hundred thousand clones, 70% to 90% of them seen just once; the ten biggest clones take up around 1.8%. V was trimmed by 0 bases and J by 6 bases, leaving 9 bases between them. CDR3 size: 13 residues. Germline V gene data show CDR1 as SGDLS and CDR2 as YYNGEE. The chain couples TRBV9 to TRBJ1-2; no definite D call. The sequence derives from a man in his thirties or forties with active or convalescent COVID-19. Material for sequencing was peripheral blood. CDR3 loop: CASSVVSGDGYTF. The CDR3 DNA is TGTGCCAGCAGCGTAGTTTCCGGGGATGGCTACACCTTC.